This entry describes one T cell receptor beta chain. The clone's antigen remains unknown. CDR1 and CDR2, per the germline V gene (reference sequence), are MNHEY and SMNVEV. There are 18 amino acids in the CDR3, from cysteine to phenylalanine inclusive. The protein alone is recorded here. These data come from a study of CXCR3-negative and CXCR3-positive naive CD8 T cells (dated by TCRdb to about 2019). As for the study more broadly: About 135 million TRB reads were obtained in total, roughly 1.5 +/- 0.3 million reads per library. Data from around 11 donors, pooled across two independent experiments, went into the diversity and physicochemical repertoire analyses. The TRBV-TRBJ cluster analysis covered naive subsets from five or six donors and memory cells from 3 donors.

The sample was run on a NextSeq 550. The Human TCR Profiling Kit (MiLaboratory) was used to prepare UMI-labeled 5' RACE TRB cDNA libraries. The full amount of extracted RNA was used for cDNA synthesis, and the full amount of resulting cDNA was used for PCR amplification. The libraries were made side by side, with each library going through the same number of PCR cycles. As for the authors' bioinformatics: About 53,000 +/- 10,000 unique UMI-labeled TRB cDNA molecules per library were extracted with MIGEC and MiXCR, with at least two reads per UMI required. An average of 40,000 +/- 10,000 functional in-frame TRB CDR3 nucleotide clonotypes without stop codons was found per library. Diversity metrics, including normalized Shannon-Wiener and Chao1, were computed in VDJtools after downsampling to 5000 UMI-labeled TRB molecules per sample. For the central five CDR3 residues, VDJtools calculated physicochemical properties weighted by clonotype size, namely interaction energy, strength, volume and Kidera factor 4. With the reads reprocessed by TCRdb, a single entry stands for each CDR3 protein sequence and no DNA is reported. What appears here as the V and J calls and clone size reflects TCRdb's work, not the paper's. In this sample's table one finds tens of thousands of distinct CDR3 sequences. The ten largest clones add up to roughly 10% of the sample.

What the authors observed across the whole study: Because surface CD5, which is linked to self-reactivity in mice, was comparable between the naive subsets, TCR interaction strength was also inferred from the physicochemical properties of TRB CDR3s. Comparably high repertoire diversity was found in both naive subsets, whereas much lower repertoire diversity was found in memory CD8+ T cells. Similar TRBV-TRBJ usage was shown by naive CXCR3-negative and CXCR3-positive cells from the same donor, whereas distinct patterns were shown by memory cells. CXCR3 expression partially decreased after cryopreservation, so most assays used freshly isolated PBMCs.

For every CD8+ T cell subset, 250,000 to 300,000 cells were flow-sorted straight into RLT lysis buffer, and each subset was sorted in triplicate. Peripheral blood mononuclear cells were isolated from buffy coats using standard density gradient centrifugation. An RNeasy Mini Kit was used to extract total RNA from the sorted cells. The chain uses TRBV27 and TRBJ1-4; TCRdb indicates TRBD1, and absent DNA this call remains unverified. The specimen was memory CD8+ T cells from blood. This sample's cell subset or site label indicates: conventional CD8+ memory T cells (TMEM), sorted as controls. This sequence was found in a human donor in good health. Some clones in this sample may be carry-over from other donors' samples. CDR3 loop: CASSLTGLGVATNEKLFF.